Shown below are 26 T cell receptor beta chains from a single sample sequenced in a study of T-cell memory formation after mild COVID-19. Each CDR3 protein gets one entry after TCRdb re-called the 5' RACE reads with MiXCR. The sample lists over 400,000 distinct CDR3 sequences; about a quarter were seen once. Sequencing was done on a sample of PBMCs or a T cell subset sorted from them (not recorded which). Receptors were obtained from an adult woman who had mild COVID-19 (a few samples of this study predate the infection). Cell type and time point are not known.

A few counts support this clonotype. The CDR3 here is CASKVGGTGELFF. The DNA of the CDR3 is TGTGCCAGCAAGGTCGGGGGCACCGGGGAGCTGTTTTTT. The chain is built from TRBV13 and TRBJ2-2, with D possibly being TRBD2 (6 bases). Trimming cost V 7 bases and J 4 bases, with 10 bases left between them. The CDR3 is made up of 13 amino acids. In germline, CDR1 is PRHDT, CDR2 FYEKMQ (reference sequence).

Only a few counts were recorded for this clonotype. This chain uses TRBV7-8 with TRBJ1-1; 7 bases are a match to TRBD1. The CDR3 has 16 residues. The V gene's germline CDR1 is SGHVS and CDR2 FQNEAQ. After removal of 2 bases from V and 2 bases from J, the junction contained 8 bases not matched to a gene. CDR3 sequence: CASSLSNRGSNTEAFF. CDR3 bases: TGTGCCAGCAGCTTATCGAACAGGGGAAGTAACACTGAAGCTTTCTTT. Supplemented by reference TRBV7-8 and TRBJ1-1, the full variable domain reads GAGVSQSPRYKVAKRGQDVALRCDPISGHVSLFWYQQALGQGPEFLTYFQNEAQLDKSGLPSDRFFAERPEGSVSTLKIQRTQQEDSAVYLCASSLSNRGSNTEAFFGQGTRLTVV.

This chain joins TRBV5-1 and TRBJ2-2; TRBD2 is a possible D gene (5 bases). The CDR3 runs 18 residues. V was clipped by 4 bases and J by 1 base, with 20 bases between them. Germline CDR1 reads SGHRS; CDR2 reads YFSETQ. The CDR3 sequence: CASSPSVGSGVNTGELFF. Written as DNA, the CDR3 is TGCGCCAGCAGCCCATCGGTGGGGAGCGGAGTGAACACCGGGGAGCTGTTTTTT.

The V call is TRBV5-4, the J call TRBJ2-5, with D possibly being TRBD1 or TRBD2 (5 bases each). V was clipped by 4 bases and J by 0 bases, with 10 bases between them. Germline V lookup: CDR1 SGHNT, CDR2 YYREEE (reference sequence). The CDR3 loop spans 14 amino acids. For the CDR3, the DNA is TGTGCCAGCAGCAGGGGAGAGTACCAAGAGACCCAGTACTTC. Translated: CASSRGEYQETQYF.

The chain carries TRBV30 and TRBJ2-1; D is unclear. V was pared by 2 bases and J by 0 bases, with 14 bases between. Germline assignment: CDR1 GTSNPN and CDR2 SVGIG (reference sequence). CDR3 size: 16 residues. CDR3: CAWSLSVLSSYNEQFF. CDR3 nucleotides: TGTGCCTGGAGTTTATCAGTTCTGAGCTCCTACAATGAGCAGTTCTTC.

This clonotype was recorded many times. The V and J genes are TRBV7-6 and TRBJ1-1; unclear D gene. Germline V gene sequence: CDR1 SGHVS, CDR2 FNYEAQ. V was cut by 3 bases and J by 2 bases, with 7 bases left in between. This CDR3 is built from 13 residues. The CDR3 spells CASSFSRNTEAFF. The DNA for the CDR3 is TGTGCCAGCAGCTTTTCACGTAACACTGAAGCTTTCTTT.

This chain's CDR3 is CASSEALLNRGLGYTF. The DNA for the CDR3 is TGTGCCAGCAGTGAAGCGCTTCTGAACAGGGGGCTAGGCTACACCTTC. The chain carries TRBV2 and TRBJ1-2; the match to TRBD1 covers 9 bases. V lost 0 bases and J lost 8; bases outside the gene matches: 10. CDR3 length: 16 residues. Germline assignment: CDR1 SNHLY and CDR2 FYNNEI. The variable domain in full, with the rest retrieved from reference TRBV2 and TRBJ1-2, is EPEVTQTPSHQVTQMGQEVILRCVPISNHLYFYWYRQILGQKVEFLVSFYNNEISEKSEIFDDQFSVERPDGSNFTLKIRSTKLEDSAMYFCASSEALLNRGLGYTFGSGTRLTVV.

This clonotype was counted only a few times. This chain uses TRBV20-1 with TRBJ1-5; 9 bases agree with TRBD1. The germline V gene has CDR1 DFQATT and CDR2 SNEGSKA (reference sequence). The CDR3 runs 15 residues. J lost 1 base, V lost 5 bases, and 6 bases had no gene match. CDR3 coding DNA: TGCAGTGCTGGGACAGGGAGAATGAGCAATCAGCCCCAGCATTTT. Translating it yields CSAGTGRMSNQPQHF.

The sample holds a few counts of this clonotype. V and J are TRBV18 and TRBJ2-7, with no clear D. CDR1 is KGHSH, CDR2 LQKENI, per germline. V lost 3 bases and J 2 bases, leaving 8 bases between the germline ends. The CDR3 is 13 amino acids. In DNA form, the CDR3 reads TGTGCCAGCTCACCGACATCTACCTACGAGCAGTACTTC. This translates into CASSPTSTYEQYF.

This clonotype was seen a handful of times. V usage is TRBV18 and J usage is TRBJ2-3; maybe TRBD1 (6 bases). There are 15 residues in the CDR3. Trimming pared 6 bases from V and 0 bases from J, leaving 13 bases between. Germline values: CDR1 KGHSH, CDR2 LQKENI. This CDR3 is CASSQDQGSTDTQYF. The CDR3 coding sequence is TGTGCCAGCTCGCAAGACCAGGGGAGCACAGATACGCAGTATTTT. The whole variable domain, filled in from reference TRBV18 and TRBJ2-3, reads NAGVMQNPRHLVRRRGQEARLRCSPMKGHSHVYWYRQLPEEGLKFMVYLQKENIIDESGMPKERFSAEFPKEGPSILRIQQVVRGDSAAYFCASSQDQGSTDTQYFGPGTRLTVL.

V and J are TRBV20-1 and TRBJ2-2; TRBD2 matches 10 bases. This CDR3 has 15 residues. Losses at the gene ends were 1 base for V and 3 bases for J; bases not matched to a gene: 2. CDR1 and CDR2 from the germline V gene are DFQATT and SNEGSKA (reference sequence). In DNA form, the CDR3 reads TGCAGTGCTAGAGCGAGCGGGAGGGACACCGGGGAGCTGTTTTTT. Translation gives CSARASGRDTGELFF.

This chain joins TRBV29-1 and TRBJ1-2; the D is unclear. This CDR3 has 13 amino acids. CDR1 is SQVTM and CDR2 is ANQGSEA in the germline V gene. Trimming left V 6 bases short and J 2 bases short, with 13 bases between. The CDR3 here is CSVVGELNYGYTF. DNA of the CDR3: TGCAGCGTCGTCGGGGAGCTGAACTATGGCTACACCTTC.

The chain couples TRBV7-2 to TRBJ2-3; no clear D. The CDR3 runs 14 residues. Germline CDR1 is SGHTA and CDR2 is FQGNSA. Between the trimmed V and J ends, which lost 3 bases and 2 bases, there was a span of 9 bases. In DNA, the CDR3 is TGTGCCAGCAGCTTCACGACCTCCACAGATACGCAGTATTTT. Translated, it gives CASSFTTSTDTQYF. Drawing the rest from reference TRBV7-2 and TRBJ2-3, the complete variable domain is GAGVSQSPSNKVTEKGKDVELRCDPISGHTALYWYRQSLGQGLEFLIYFQGNSAPDKSGLPSDRFSAERTGGSVSTLTIQRTQQEDSAVYLCASSFTTSTDTQYFGPGTRLTVL.

In this sample, this clonotype turned up a few times. The rearrangement joins TRBV21-1 to TRBJ2-1; the table's D call TRBD2 went unverified against the DNA. TRBV21-1 is recorded as a pseudogene. There are 18 residues in the CDR3. In DNA form, the CDR3 reads TGTGCCAGCAGCAAATCCCCCGGGACTGCTAGCTCCTACAATGAGCAGTTCTTC. Protein: CASSKSPGTASSYNEQFF.

This clonotype was observed a few times. The chain recombines TRBV28 with TRBJ1-5, with D tentatively TRBD1 (6 bases). The CDR3 extends over 15 amino acids. V lost 6 bases and J lost 2, with 14 bases in between. The germline gives CDR1 MDHEN, CDR2 SYDVKM. The CDR3 is CASRPQGRGNQPQHF. Here the CDR3 DNA reads TGTGCCAGCAGGCCACAGGGTCGAGGCAATCAGCCCCAGCATTTT.

The chain combines TRBV4-2 with TRBJ1-6; D ambiguous. V lost 4 bases and J lost 7, with 8 bases in between. Germline V CDR1 and CDR2: LGHNA, YNFKEQ. The CDR3 covers 13 residues. The CDR3 DNA reads TGTGCCAGCAGCCCCTCCCCCAATTCACCCCTCCACTTT. This gives the protein CASSPSPNSPLHF.

This clonotype is medium-sized within its sample. CDR3 DNA: TGTGCCAGCAGACAAACGGGACAGAGCACAGATACGCAGTATTTT. It translates to CASRQTGQSTDTQYF. J is TRBJ2-3 and V is TRBV7-8; TRBD1 matches 7 bases. Germline CDR1 and CDR2: SGHVS and FQNEAQ. This CDR3 is built from 15 residues. The junction had 6 bases not matched to a gene; V was cut back by 6 bases and J by 0 bases.

This clonotype has only a few counts. The gene calls are TRBV7-9 and TRBJ2-7; D unclear. Germline V gene data show CDR1 as SEHNR and CDR2 as FQNEAQ (reference sequence). V was trimmed by 2 bases and J by 5 bases, leaving 4 bases between them. The CDR3 is 11 residues long. The chain's CDR3 is CASSLRNEQYF. Written as DNA, the CDR3 is TGTGCCAGCAGCTTAAGGAACGAGCAGTACTTC. Using reference TRBV7-9 and TRBJ2-7 for the parts outside the CDR3, the full variable domain is DTGVSQNPRHKITKRGQNVTFRCDPISEHNRLYWYRQTLGQGPEFLTYFQNEAQLEKSRLLSDRFSAERPKGSFSTLEIQRTEQGDSAMYLCASSLRNEQYFGPGTRLTVT.

The chain carries TRBV18 and TRBJ2-1; D may be TRBD1 (5 bases). V was clipped by 0 bases and J by 5 bases, with 11 bases between them. CDR1 is KGHSH and CDR2 is LQKENI in the germline V gene. The CDR3 is 15 residues long. The CDR3: CASSPPLGVDNEQFF. CDR3 nucleotides: TGTGCCAGCTCACCACCGTTAGGGGTTGACAATGAGCAGTTCTTC.

The chain carries TRBV15 and TRBJ2-7; TRBD1 matches at 12 bases. V was pared by 5 bases and J by 6 bases, with 8 bases of the junction left unmatched. CDR1 and CDR2 (germline): LNHNV, YYDKDF (reference sequence). This CDR3 has 15 amino acids. Written as DNA, the CDR3 is TGTGCCACCAGCGGCCGGGACAGGGGGCCTAGCGAGCAGTACTTC. Protein: CATSGRDRGPSEQYF.

J is TRBJ2-2 and V is TRBV7-9, with D hard to call. V was pared by 5 bases and J by 5 bases, with 24 bases between. Per germline, CDR1 SEHNR and CDR2 FQNEAQ (reference sequence). The CDR3 totals 18 residues. CDR3 protein: CASSHPSVRQIPTGELFF. CDR3 nucleotide sequence: TGTGCCAGCAGCCACCCGTCCGTAAGACAAATCCCAACCGGGGAGCTGTTTTTT.

The V gene is TRBV9, the J gene TRBJ2-5; possible D gene TRBD2, 6 bases. The ends were cut back, 1 base at V and 2 bases at J, with 12 bases in the middle. The CDR3 has 15 amino acids. Germline CDR1 and CDR2: SGDLS and YYNGEE. The CDR3 nucleotides are TGTGCCAGCAGCGTAACTTCCGGGACTCAAGAGACCCAGTACTTC. Protein: CASSVTSGTQETQYF.

In this sample, this clonotype turned up a few times. The rearrangement joins TRBV11-3 to TRBJ2-5; 10 nucleotides align to TRBD2. Germline CDR1 and CDR2: SGHNT and YENEEA. J gave up 2 bases and V 0 bases, and 3 bases lay outside the gene matches. The CDR3 is 16 residues long. The chain's CDR3 is CASSLDGTSVQETQYF. Here the CDR3 DNA reads TGTGCCAGCAGCTTAGATGGGACTAGCGTTCAAGAGACCCAGTACTTC.

CDR3 amino acids: CASSTSGTDNYGYTF. The CDR3 region has the DNA TGTGCCAGCAGCACCTCCGGGACAGATAACTATGGCTACACCTTC. This chain joins TRBV7-2 and TRBJ1-2; 7 nucleotides match TRBD1. The V gene's germline CDR1 is SGHTA and CDR2 FQGNSA. CDR3 length: 15 amino acids. V lost 5 bases and J lost 1; bases outside the gene matches: 7.

The genes are TRBV6-6 and TRBJ2-1; 11 bases match TRBD2. The ends lost 6 bases at V and 3 bases at J; junction bases unmatched: 4. The CDR3 has 15 amino acids. Germline CDR1 and CDR2: MNHNY and SVGAGI (reference sequence). The CDR3 DNA follows: TGTGCCAGCAGAGCCGGGACTAGCGGCTACAATGAGCAGTTCTTC. Translating it yields CASRAGTSGYNEQFF.

This clonotype was detected many times. V gene TRBV20-1 combines with J gene TRBJ2-1, with D possibly matching TRBD2 (5 bases). Germline V gives CDR1 DFQATT, CDR2 SNEGSKA (reference sequence). The CDR3 is 11 residues long. V lost 5 bases and J 6 bases, leaving 8 bases between the germline ends. The chain's CDR3 is CSAPSPNEQFF. CDR3 nucleotide sequence: TGCAGTGCTCCTAGCCCCAATGAGCAGTTCTTC.